Included here is one T cell receptor beta chain sequence, with context. The CDR3 loop spans 15 amino acids. Germline loops: CDR1 MRHNA, CDR2 SNTAGT. V was clipped by 6 bases and J by 4 bases, with 18 bases between them. This sample is part of a study of blood T cell repertoires in COVID-19. Original processing notes: Counts of nucleated cells, estimated from reference gene primer amplification, were obtained. The method was immunoSEQ multiplex PCR; TCRdb's version includes in-frame clones alone and lacks a portion of them. The V and J calls and clone size are taken from that table; D and trimming were inferred from the DNA. This table has under 250,000 clones, roughly 86% appearing once.

The source of this sequence is a woman between 65 and 79 years old with active or convalescent COVID-19. J is TRBJ1-1 and V is TRBV6-4; tentatively, D is TRBD1 (5 bases). Sequenced material: peripheral blood. The CDR3 region has the DNA TGTGCCAGCAGGATGTTCTGGGGCTCTGTCACTGAAGCTTTCTTT. Protein product: CASRMFWGSVTEAFF.